The 7 T cell receptor beta chains below come from one sample, sequenced in a study of blood T cell repertoires in COVID-19. Generated by immunoSEQ multiplex PCR, the TCRdb table keeps only in-frame clones and is missing some. Of just under 50,000 clones listed, roughly nine tenths are singletons. Sequencing was carried out using peripheral blood. The origin of the receptors is a human donor in a cohort sampled during active COVID-19.

The chain links TRBV28 to TRBJ1-1; D not resolved. This CDR3 spans 15 amino acids. V lost 5 bases and J lost 8, with 21 bases in between. Germline V lookup: CDR1 MDHEN, CDR2 SYDVKM. The CDR3 loop reads CASSTPSLGPGEAFF. The CDR3 bases are TGTGCCAGCAGTACTCCTAGCCTTGGACCCGGAGAAGCTTTCTTT.

This chain links TRBV19 with TRBJ2-7; 9 bases fit TRBD1. The V gene's germline CDR1 is LNHDA and CDR2 SQIVND (reference sequence). The CDR3 has 17 amino acids. Trimming removed 5 bases from V and 3 bases from J; junction bases left unmatched: 14. The CDR3 DNA reads TGTGCCAGTAGTCCCCAAGGAGCCGGGACAGGGATCTACGAGCAGTACTTC. Translation gives CASSPQGAGTGIYEQYF.

The chain employs TRBV27 and TRBJ1-2; no clear D. Per germline, CDR1 MNHEY and CDR2 SMNVEV (reference sequence). V was shortened by 6 bases and J by 4 bases, with 12 bases between the two germline ends. This CDR3 contains 13 residues. DNA for the CDR3: TGTGCCAGCAGCTCACAAAGTTTCTATGGCTACACCTTC. It translates to CASSSQSFYGYTF.

V is TRBV24-1 and J is TRBJ2-3; 9 bases fit TRBD1. The trim removed 6 bases at V and 3 bases at J, leaving 3 bases unmatched. In germline, CDR1 is KGHDR, CDR2 SFDVKD. The CDR3 runs 14 residues. CDR3 protein: CATSPGQGTDTQYF. CDR3 coding DNA: TGTGCCACCAGTCCCGGACAGGGGACAGATACGCAGTATTTT.

The rearrangement uses TRBV15 and TRBJ1-6; 8 positions agree with TRBD1. Germline assignment: CDR1 LNHNV and CDR2 YYDKDF (reference sequence). The CDR3 is made up of 15 amino acids. J gave up 7 bases and V 3 bases, and 5 bases lay outside the gene matches. CDR3 coding DNA: TGTGCCACCAGCAGGGACGGACAGGGCAATTCACCCCTCCACTTT. Translating it yields CATSRDGQGNSPLHF.

The chain is built from TRBV5-1 and TRBJ2-5; 7 nucleotides agree with TRBD2. This CDR3 spans 15 amino acids. The ends lost 0 bases at V and 5 bases at J; junction bases unmatched: 7. The V gene's germline CDR1 is SGHRS and CDR2 YFSETQ. As DNA, the CDR3 is TGCGCCAGCAGCTTGGGGCGGAGCGGGATTGAGACCCAGTACTTC. Translating gives CASSLGRSGIETQYF.

V usage is TRBV3-1 (or the pseudogene TRBV3-2) and J usage is TRBJ2-3; D is ambiguous. This CDR3 spans 14 amino acids. V gave up 0 bases and J gave up 6 bases, with 10 bases separating them. In germline, CDR1 is LGHDT, CDR2 YNNKEL (reference sequence). The CDR3 DNA reads TGTGCCAGCAGCCAAGATACGGGTCAGGATACGCAGTATTTT. As protein: CASSQDTGQDTQYF.